The sequence of this TCR beta chain was determined in a study of preoperative IRX-2 immunotherapy in early breast cancer. The treatment denotes: preoperative locoregional IRX-2 cytokine immunotherapy. Samples came from a phase Ib trial of preoperative locoregional IRX-2 cytokine immunotherapy. The V gene's germline CDR1 is SGHTA and CDR2 FQGNSA. The CDR3 runs to 15 residues. J gave up 3 bases and V 3 bases, and 5 bases lay outside the gene matches. The assay was immunoSEQ multiplex PCR, and TCRdb's table has in-frame clones only and misses some. The table records fewer than 25,000 clones, approximately 90% of them present only once.

The receptor comes from a human donor with breast cancer. The sample consisted of tumor tissue, taken after IRX-2 immunotherapy. The chain carries TRBV7-2 and TRBJ1-5, with 7 bases lining up with TRBD1. The DNA of the CDR3 is TGTGCCAGCAGCTTGGGACAGCCTATCAATCAGCCCCAGCATTTT. Amino acids: CASSLGQPINQPQHF.